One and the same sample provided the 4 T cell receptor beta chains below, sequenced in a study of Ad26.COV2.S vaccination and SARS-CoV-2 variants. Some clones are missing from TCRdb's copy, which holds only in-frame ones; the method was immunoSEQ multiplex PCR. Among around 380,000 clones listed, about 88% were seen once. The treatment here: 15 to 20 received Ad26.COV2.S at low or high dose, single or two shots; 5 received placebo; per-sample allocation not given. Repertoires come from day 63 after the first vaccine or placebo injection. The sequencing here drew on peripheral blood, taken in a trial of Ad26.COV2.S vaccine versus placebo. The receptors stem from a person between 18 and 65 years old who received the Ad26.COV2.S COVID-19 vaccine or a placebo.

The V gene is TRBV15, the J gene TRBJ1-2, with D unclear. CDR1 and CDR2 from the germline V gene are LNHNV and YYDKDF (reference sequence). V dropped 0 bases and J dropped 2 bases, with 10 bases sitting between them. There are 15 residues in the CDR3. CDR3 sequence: CATSRDGGLNYGYTF. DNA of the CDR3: TGTGCCACCAGCAGAGACGGAGGGCTGAACTATGGCTACACCTTC.

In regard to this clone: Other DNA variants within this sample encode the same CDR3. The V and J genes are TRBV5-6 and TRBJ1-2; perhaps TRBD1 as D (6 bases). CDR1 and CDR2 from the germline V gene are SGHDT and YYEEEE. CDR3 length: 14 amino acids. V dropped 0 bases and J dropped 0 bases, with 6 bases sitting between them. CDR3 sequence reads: CASSLEGANYGYTF. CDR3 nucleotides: TGTGCCAGCAGCTTGGAGGGGGCTAACTATGGCTACACCTTC.

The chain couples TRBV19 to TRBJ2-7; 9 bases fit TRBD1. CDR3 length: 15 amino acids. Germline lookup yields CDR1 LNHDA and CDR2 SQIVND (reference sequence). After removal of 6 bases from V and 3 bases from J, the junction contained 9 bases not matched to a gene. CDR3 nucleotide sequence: TGTGCCAGTAGCCTCCCAGGACAGGGGTTCTACGAGCAGTACTTC. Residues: CASSLPGQGFYEQYF.

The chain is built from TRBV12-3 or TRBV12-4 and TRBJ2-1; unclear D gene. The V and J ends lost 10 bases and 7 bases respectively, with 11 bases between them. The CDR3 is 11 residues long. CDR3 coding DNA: TGTGCCACCACTAATGGGAATGAGCAGTTCTTC. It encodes CATTNGNEQFF.